The rows below give T cell receptor beta chains drawn from one sample of a study of T cell repertoires in ileal Crohn's disease. Assay: immunoSEQ multiplex PCR; the TCRdb copy retains only in-frame clones and omits some. The sample gives more than 1,200 clones, more than 70% of which show up once; over 10% is in the top ten. The sample was ileal tissue. All receptors derive from an adult with Crohn's disease. Each CDR3 is given with its conserved first and last residue. The D gene is left open where the match is weak. A row's size may be missing; if present it is once, few, many or a size class.

>-|TRBV28|TRBJ1-1|-
CASSPLGFGGVATEAFF
TGTGCCAGCAGTCCCCTAGGGTTTGGGGGAGTGGCCACTGAAGCTTTCTTT
>-|TRBV7-9|TRBJ2-3|-
CASSLETPTDTQYF
TGTGCCAGCAGCTTAGAGACTCCCACAGATACGCAGTATTTT
>-|TRBV19|TRBJ2-3|-
CASSFGGNTDTQYF
TGTGCCAGTAGTTTCGGCGGGAACACAGATACGCAGTATTTT
>-|TRBV27|TRBJ2-3|TRBD2
CASSIGTSLADTQYF
TGTGCCAGCAGTATCGGGACTAGCTTAGCAGATACGCAGTATTTT
>-|TRBV2|TRBJ2-3|TRBD1
CASSDQGVSTDTQYF
TGTGCCAGCAGTGACCAGGGGGTAAGCACAGATACGCAGTATTTT
>few|TRBV30|TRBJ2-7|-
CAWSLPPGEQYF
TGTGCCTGGAGCCTCCCGCCGGGCGAGCAGTACTTC
>-|TRBV27|TRBJ1-6|-
CATRSSRDNSPLHF
TGTGCCACCCGGAGTAGTCGAGATAATTCACCCCTCCACTTT
>-|TRBV5-5|TRBJ1-2|-
CASSLGVGWSGGYTF
TGTGCTAGCAGCTTGGGTGTGGGGTGGTCTGGTGGCTACACCTTC
>-|TRBV5-4|TRBJ1-4|-
CASSSGLGEANEKLFF
TGTGCCAGCAGCTCGGGCCTGGGCGAGGCTAATGAAAAACTGTTTTTT
>-|TRBV5-8|TRBJ2-6|-
CASSFFQGSGANVLTF
TGTGCCAGCAGCTTTTTCCAGGGCTCTGGGGCCAACGTCCTGACTTTC
>-|TRBV15|TRBJ2-3|-
CATSRDSTDTQYF
TGTGCCACCAGCAGAGACAGCACAGATACGCAGTATTTT
>-|TRBV10-2|TRBJ2-7|TRBD2
CASSALLAGGYEQYF
TGCGCCAGCAGTGCTCTCCTAGCGGGGGGCTACGAGCAGTACTTC
>-|TRBV29-1|TRBJ2-7|-
CSRRGFNSYEQYF
TGCAGCCGACGGGGGTTCAACTCCTACGAGCAGTACTTC
>-|TRBV27|TRBJ2-5|-
CASSSQDREGEETQYF
TGTGCCAGCAGTTCCCAAGACAGGGAGGGGGAAGAGACCCAGTACTTC
>-|TRBV10-3|TRBJ2-3|-
CAISEGGGDTQYF
TGTGCCATCAGTGAGGGTGGCGGAGATACGCAGTATTTT